Sequencing of this T cell receptor (beta chain) was carried out in a study of graft-versus-host responses after intestinal transplantation. Study summary: Anti-thymocyte globulin induction preceded two to four years of tacrolimus and steroid maintenance in all recipients.

Profiling relied on immunoSEQ multiplex PCR, and the TCRdb table lists in-frame clones only, not all of them. The data hold some 120,000 clones, with approximately 94% observed a single time. Study-level points and caveats: Investigators detected GvH clones in recipient marrow, with some emerging earlier in ileum or blood.

This clone was counted only a few times. As yet, its antigen is unknown. Germline lookup yields CDR1 LNHDA and CDR2 SQIVND (reference sequence). This CDR3 is 15 amino acids long. V shed 9 bases, J shed 8 bases, and the junction held 11 bases outside the gene matches. This sample comprised unstimulated CD4+ T cells sorted from spleen or lymph node cells, obtained before intestinal transplant. The J gene is TRBJ1-4, the V gene TRBV19; 11 positions agree with TRBD1. The TCR was taken from a human donor who received an intestinal transplant. In DNA, the CDR3 is TGTGCCAGCAGGGACAGGGGGGGTCCGGACGAAAAACTGTTTTTT. Translation: CASRDRGGPDEKLFF.